The 21 T cell receptor beta chains below come from one sample, sequenced in a study of blood T cell repertoires in COVID-19. The protocol was immunoSEQ multiplex PCR, while the TCRdb copy is restricted to in-frame clones and leaves out a portion. The sample shows 250,000 to 300,000 clones, around 86% of them seen only once. Sample: peripheral blood. Receptors originate from a woman aged 60 to 75 with active or convalescent COVID-19.

The V call is TRBV7-6, the J call TRBJ2-2; a possible D gene is TRBD1 (6 bases). Trimming removed 5 bases at V and 5 bases at J, with 15 bases between. In germline, CDR1 is SGHVS, CDR2 FNYEAQ. This CDR3 contains 15 residues. In DNA, the CDR3 is TGTGCCAGCAGCCCCGGGACAATTCTAACCGGGGAGCTGTTTTTT. Protein product: CASSPGTILTGELFF.

The chain combines TRBV7-6 with TRBJ2-5, with D perhaps matching TRBD1 (6 bases). Germline V gene lookup returns CDR1 SGHVS and CDR2 FNYEAQ. The CDR3 totals 17 residues. Deletions cut 2 bases from V and 5 bases from J, with 21 bases between. CDR3 in amino acids: CASSLIVFQGRRETQYF. In nucleotides, the CDR3 is TGTGCCAGCAGCTTAATAGTCTTCCAGGGGCGAAGGGAGACCCAGTACTTC.

The V call is TRBV18, the J call TRBJ1-5, with 8 bases lining up with TRBD1. CDR3 length: 18 amino acids. Germline V CDR1 and CDR2: KGHSH, LQKENI. The V segment lost 2 bases and the J segment 10 bases; nucleotides outside the gene matches: 19. CDR3 sequence reads: CASSPTGGLGQAHEPQHF. For the CDR3, the DNA is TGTGCCAGCTCACCAACTGGGGGCTTGGGACAGGCCCATGAACCCCAGCATTTT.

This clone has a single count. The chain couples TRBV5-6 to TRBJ2-1; possibly TRBD1 for D (5 bases). V was trimmed by 2 bases and J by 8 bases, leaving 14 bases between them. CDR3 length: 14 amino acids. Per germline, CDR1 SGHDT and CDR2 YYEEEE. CDR3 sequence (DNA): TGTGCCAGCAGCTTCATTGACAGAACACATGAGCAGTTCTTC. This encodes CASSFIDRTHEQFF.

The V call is TRBV6-6, the J call TRBJ1-6; 7 positions agree with TRBD1. V lost 5 bases to trimming and J lost 0 bases; unmatched junction nucleotides: 7. The CDR3 consists of 17 residues. CDR1 and CDR2 (germline): MNHNY, SVGAGI (reference sequence). CDR3 region: CASSRDSPSSYNSPLHF. The DNA of the CDR3 is TGTGCCAGCAGTCGGGACAGTCCGAGCTCCTATAATTCACCCCTCCACTTT.

This chain links TRBV18 with TRBJ1-5; D is perhaps TRBD1 (5 bases). The V gene lost 2 bases and the J gene lost 1 base, with 9 bases spanning the gap. The CDR3 consists of 15 residues. Per the germline V gene, CDR1 is KGHSH and CDR2 is LQKENI. The CDR3 spells CASSPSGPSNQPQHF. The CDR3 DNA follows: TGTGCCAGCTCACCATCAGGGCCGAGCAATCAGCCCCAGCATTTT.

This chain uses TRBV10-3 with TRBJ1-2, with 8 bases identical to TRBD1. Trimming removed 5 bases from V and 6 bases from J; junction bases left unmatched: 5. Germline CDR1 and CDR2: ENHRY and SYGVKD. The CDR3 is 13 amino acids. The CDR3: CAISTGTGDGYTF. The CDR3 DNA sequence: TGTGCCATCAGTACCGGGACAGGTGATGGCTACACCTTC.

This chain uses TRBV5-1 with TRBJ2-3; a weak D match, TRBD1 (5 bases). From germline, CDR1 is SGHRS and CDR2 YFSETQ. Between the trimmed V and J ends, which lost 0 bases and 0 bases, there was a span of 8 bases. CDR3 size: 15 residues. The CDR3 loop reads CASSLGYRSTDTQYF. CDR3 DNA sequence: TGCGCCAGCAGCTTGGGGTACAGGAGCACAGATACGCAGTATTTT.

V usage is TRBV14 and J usage is TRBJ2-5; TRBD2 matches 13 bases. Germline V gene sequence: CDR1 SGHDN, CDR2 FVKESK. With V trimmed by 4 bases and J by 5 bases, 10 bases remained unmatched. This CDR3 spans 17 amino acids. The CDR3 nucleotides are TGTGCCAGCAGCCCGGGACTAGCGGGGACCCCCGGGGAGACCCAGTACTTC. This codes for CASSPGLAGTPGETQYF.

This rearrangement joins TRBV7-8 to TRBJ2-1; 7 bases agree with TRBD1. Germline loops: CDR1 SGHVS, CDR2 FQNEAQ. Unmatched junction bases numbered 9, after V lost 4 bases and J lost 3 bases. CDR3 size: 16 residues. CDR3 loop: CASSSSLGQLYNEQFF. CDR3 nucleotide sequence: TGTGCCAGCAGCTCGAGCCTGGGACAGCTCTACAATGAGCAGTTCTTC. The whole variable domain, remainder taken from reference TRBV7-8 and TRBJ2-1, is GAGVSQSPRYKVAKRGQDVALRCDPISGHVSLFWYQQALGQGPEFLTYFQNEAQLDKSGLPSDRFFAERPEGSVSTLKIQRTQQEDSAVYLCASSSSLGQLYNEQFFGPGTRLTVL.

The V gene is TRBV5-1, the J gene TRBJ1-1; D is possibly TRBD1 (6 bases). The V end was cut by 0 bases, the J end by 7 bases, with 7 bases between. The germline gives CDR1 SGHRS, CDR2 YFSETQ. The CDR3 covers 12 residues. Here the CDR3 reads CASSLGTDEAFF. CDR3 DNA sequence: TGCGCCAGCAGCTTGGGGACAGATGAAGCTTTCTTT.

The J gene is TRBJ1-2, the V gene TRBV28, with a weak D call TRBD1 (6 bases). CDR1 and CDR2 from the germline V gene are MDHEN and SYDVKM. The ends were cut back, 6 bases at V and 5 bases at J, with 16 bases in the middle. The CDR3 spans 14 residues. CDR3: CASRSGQTTYGYTF. The CDR3 DNA reads TGTGCCAGCAGGTCGGGACAAACTACTTATGGCTACACCTTC.

The chain has TRBV18 and TRBJ1-2; D is ambiguous. V gave up 8 bases and J gave up 2 bases, with 15 bases separating them. The CDR3 is 14 residues long. Germline V CDR1 and CDR2: KGHSH, LQKENI. CDR3 nucleotides: TGTGCCAGCCACGGGCGGGAAGTGAACTATGGCTACACCTTC. Translation gives CASHGREVNYGYTF. Drawing the rest from reference TRBV18 and TRBJ1-2, the complete variable domain is NAGVMQNPRHLVRRRGQEARLRCSPMKGHSHVYWYRQLPEEGLKFMVYLQKENIIDESGMPKERFSAEFPKEGPSILRIQQVVRGDSAAYFCASHGREVNYGYTFGSGTRLTVV.

The rearrangement uses TRBV27 and TRBJ1-1, with 11 bases identical to TRBD1. The V gene's germline CDR1 is MNHEY and CDR2 SMNVEV (reference sequence). The V segment lost 3 bases and the J segment 11 bases; nucleotides outside the gene matches: 14. This CDR3 contains 16 residues. In DNA, the CDR3 is TGTGCCAGCAGTTTCGCCCCATTTTCGGGACAGGGGGAGGCTTTCTTT. Encoded protein: CASSFAPFSGQGEAFF.

The V and J genes are TRBV11-3 and TRBJ2-3; D is perhaps TRBD1 (6 bases). The CDR3 is 12 amino acids. CDR1 SGHNT and CDR2 YENEEA come from the germline V gene. The V gene lost 6 bases and the J gene lost 4 bases, with 8 bases spanning the gap. The CDR3 region is CASSYRADTQYF. CDR3 DNA sequence: TGTGCCAGCAGTTACAGGGCAGATACGCAGTATTTT.

A few counts support this clone. The chain recombines TRBV18 with TRBJ1-1; D gene uncertain. Trimming left V 6 bases short and J 2 bases short, with 19 bases between. Germline values: CDR1 KGHSH, CDR2 LQKENI. The CDR3 runs 16 residues. CDR3 amino acids: CASSGSGLRENTEAFF. The CDR3 DNA reads TGTGCCAGCTCTGGGAGTGGGCTCCGCGAAAACACTGAAGCTTTCTTT.

The rearrangement uses TRBV19 and TRBJ2-2; TRBD2 matches 7 bases. J gave up 5 bases and V 6 bases, and 9 bases lay outside the gene matches. Germline V gene lookup returns CDR1 LNHDA and CDR2 SQIVND (reference sequence). CDR3 length: 15 amino acids. The CDR3 bases are TGTGCCAGTAGGGGAGGGGCAGTGAGGACCGGGGAGCTGTTTTTT. This codes for CASRGGAVRTGELFF.

The chain has TRBV9 and TRBJ1-2, with a possible D match to TRBD1 (5 bases). Trimming took off 6 bases at V and 6 bases at J, with 6 bases between the two ends. The germline CDR1 and CDR2 sequences are SGDLS and YYNGEE. The CDR3 sequence is 10 residues long. The CDR3 nucleotides are TGTGCCAGCAAGGGGAATGGCTACACCTTC. This codes for CASKGNGYTF.

This chain uses TRBV29-1 with TRBJ2-1; D perhaps matches TRBD1 (7 bases). CDR3 length equals 14 residues. CDR1 SQVTM and CDR2 ANQGSEA come from the germline V gene. Between the trimmed V and J ends, which lost 8 bases and 2 bases, there was a span of 16 bases. The CDR3 sequence is CSLFAGTAYNEQFF. In nucleotides, the CDR3 is TGCAGCCTATTCGCGGGGACAGCCTACAATGAGCAGTTCTTC.

This rearrangement joins TRBV28 to TRBJ1-5, with D perhaps TRBD1 (5 bases). Trimming removed 5 bases from V and 7 bases from J, with 21 bases in between. The CDR3 has 16 amino acids. Germline V gene sequence: CDR1 MDHEN, CDR2 SYDVKM. The CDR3 DNA sequence: TGTGCCAGCAGTCTGCCAACAGGACCCCACGGACAGCCCCAGCATTTT. It yields the protein CASSLPTGPHGQPQHF.

The J gene is TRBJ2-1, the V gene TRBV5-1, with 8 bases lining up with TRBD1. CDR3 length: 14 residues. CDR1 and CDR2 (germline): SGHRS, YFSETQ. The V segment lost 0 bases and the J segment 6 bases; nucleotides outside the gene matches: 2. As DNA, the CDR3 is TGCGCCAGCAGCTTGGCCGGACAGGGCAATGAGCAGTTCTTC. Translated, it gives CASSLAGQGNEQFF.